The 23 T cell receptor beta chains below all came from one sample that was sequenced in a study of CD8 T cells in Susac syndrome. Random hexamers primed reverse transcription of about 0.45 to 1 ug RNA. MiXCR, applied by TCRdb to the immunoSEQ multiplex PCR reads, yields one record per CDR3 protein. The table has 200,000 to 250,000 distinct CDR3 sequences, around 95% seen once. Sequencing was carried out using CD4+ T cells from PBMCs. These TCRs come from a human donor with multiple sclerosis.

V gene TRBV21-1 combines with J gene TRBJ2-5. TRBV21-1 counts as a pseudogene. There are 14 residues in the CDR3. CDR3: CASSKASSWETQYF. CDR3 nucleotides: TGTGCCAGCAGCAAAGCGTCGTCCTGGGAGACCCAGTACTTC.

This chain joins TRBV30 and TRBJ2-4; D is undetermined. CDR3 length: 15 amino acids. CDR1 is GTSNPN, CDR2 SVGIG, per germline (reference sequence). The V gene lost 5 bases and the J gene lost 0 bases, with 14 bases spanning the gap. CDR3 in amino acids: CAWGVPDLAKNIQYF. The CDR3, as DNA: TGTGCCTGGGGCGTACCCGACTTAGCCAAAAACATTCAGTACTTC.

The chain is built from TRBV6-1 and TRBJ1-2, with a tentative D call TRBD1 (5 bases). This CDR3 spans 10 amino acids. V was clipped by 6 bases and J by 12 bases, with 11 bases between them. Germline CDR1 MNHNS, CDR2 SASEGT. CDR3 in DNA: TGTGCCAGCAGCCAGGGTAGCGACACCTTC. It translates to CASSQGSDTF.

V is TRBV3-1 and J is TRBJ1-2; TRBD1 aligns across 9 bases. In germline, CDR1 is LGHDT, CDR2 YNNKEL (reference sequence). The J segment lost 8 bases and the V segment lost 2 bases, leaving 9 bases of the junction unmatched. CDR3 length: 15 amino acids. The CDR3 coding sequence is TGTGCCAGCAGCCAAATACCCGGGACAGGGCGCGGCTACACCTTC. It yields the protein CASSQIPGTGRGYTF. Using reference TRBV3-1 and TRBJ1-2 for the parts outside the CDR3, the full variable domain is DTAVSQTPKYLVTQMGNDKSIKCEQNLGHDTMYWYKQDSKKFLKIMFSYNNKELIINETVPNRFSPKSPDKAHLNLHINSLELGDSAVYFCASSQIPGTGRGYTFGSGTRLTVV.

The chain combines TRBV6-5 with TRBJ1-5, with a tentative D call TRBD1 (5 bases). Trimming removed 8 bases at V and 1 base at J, with 9 bases between. The CDR3 extends over 13 amino acids. The germline V gene encodes CDR1 MNHEY and CDR2 SVGAGI. The CDR3 sequence: CASGGKSNQPQHF. Here the CDR3 DNA reads TGTGCCAGCGGGGGGAAAAGCAATCAGCCCCAGCATTTT.

The rearrangement links TRBV29-1 to TRBJ1-6, with 8 bases that match TRBD1. The junction had 7 bases not matched to a gene; V was cut back by 7 bases and J by 8 bases. The CDR3 spans 13 residues. Per the germline V gene, CDR1 is SQVTM and CDR2 is ANQGSEA. The CDR3: CSGRTGRDSPLHF. CDR3 nucleotide sequence: TGCAGCGGGAGGACAGGGCGCGATTCACCCCTCCACTTT.

This clonotype was seen once. This chain joins TRBV20-1 and TRBJ1-2; TRBD1 might be the D (6 bases). Germline V lookup: CDR1 DFQATT, CDR2 SNEGSKA (reference sequence). V lost 0 bases and J 2 bases, leaving 16 bases between the germline ends. The CDR3 sequence is 16 residues long. The CDR3 DNA reads as TGCAGTGCTAGAGACCGCAGGGACATCCTCAACTATGGCTACACCTTC. Its translation: CSARDRRDILNYGYTF.

The chain couples TRBV19 to TRBJ2-2; 9 positions match TRBD2. Per the germline V gene, CDR1 is LNHDA and CDR2 is SQIVND (reference sequence). The CDR3 is 16 amino acids. V shed 7 bases, J shed 6 bases, and the junction held 12 bases outside the gene matches. The CDR3 DNA reads as TGTGCCAGTACCCTCCTTAGCGGGGGAGGAGCCGGGGAGCTGTTTTTT. It yields the protein CASTLLSGGGAGELFF.

J is TRBJ2-5 and V is TRBV29-1; TRBD2 matches 13 bases. The CDR3 spans 15 residues. V lost 3 bases and J lost 4; bases outside the gene matches: 5. CDR1 is SQVTM and CDR2 is ANQGSEA in the germline V gene. CDR3: CSVDLTSGGGETQYF. Here the CDR3 DNA reads TGCAGCGTTGACCTTACTAGCGGGGGGGGAGAGACCCAGTACTTC. The full variable domain, with the rest looked up from reference TRBV29-1 and TRBJ2-5, is SAVISQKPSRDICQRGTSLTIQCQVDSQVTMMFWYRQQPGQSLTLIATANQGSEATYESGFVIDKFPISRPNLTFSTLTVSNMSPEDSSIYLCSVDLTSGGGETQYFGPGTRLLVL.

The V gene is TRBV29-1, the J gene TRBJ2-5; tentatively, D is TRBD2 (5 bases). The germline gives CDR1 SQVTM, CDR2 ANQGSEA. This CDR3 region has 13 residues. Trimming removed 4 bases at V and 0 bases at J, with 9 bases between. CDR3 protein: CSVGRLYQETQYF. DNA of the CDR3: TGCAGCGTTGGGAGGCTGTACCAAGAGACCCAGTACTTC.

The V gene is TRBV5-1, the J gene TRBJ2-1; D not certain. Trimming cost V 0 bases and J 8 bases, with 6 bases left between them. Germline-derived CDR1 and CDR2 are SGHRS and YFSETQ. This CDR3 contains 12 residues. The DNA of the CDR3 is TGCGCCAGCAGCTTGGGGACCGATGAGCAGTTCTTC. It encodes CASSLGTDEQFF.

The chain joins TRBV6-2 or TRBV6-3 to TRBJ2-7, with 7 bases identical to TRBD1. V dropped 2 bases and J dropped 7; count of bases not matched to a gene: 14. Germline V gene lookup returns CDR1 MNHEY and CDR2 SVGEGT. The CDR3 has 16 residues. The CDR3 sequence: CASSYSLSQGIGEQYF. DNA for the CDR3: TGTGCCAGCAGTTACAGTTTGTCACAGGGGATTGGGGAGCAGTACTTC.

The V call is TRBV5-1, the J call TRBJ2-2; D is possibly TRBD1 or TRBD2 (5 bases each). V lost 4 bases and J 2 bases, leaving 12 bases between the germline ends. Germline V gene lookup returns CDR1 SGHRS and CDR2 YFSETQ. The CDR3 contains 15 residues. The CDR3 loop reads CASSMAGTNTGELFF. DNA of the CDR3: TGCGCCAGCAGCATGGCCGGGACCAACACCGGGGAGCTGTTTTTT.

The J gene is TRBJ1-3, the V gene TRBV2; TRBD1 might be the D (5 bases). Germline CDR1 is SNHLY and CDR2 is FYNNEI. CDR3 length: 14 amino acids. V was trimmed by 3 bases and J by 9 bases, leaving 15 bases between them. CDR3 amino acids: CASSEGVVGATIYF. The DNA of the CDR3 is TGTGCCAGCAGTGAGGGGGTTGTGGGTGCCACCATATATTTT.

V gene TRBV5-4 combines with J gene TRBJ1-3, with 9 bases lining up with TRBD1. CDR3 length: 16 residues. J lost 0 bases, V lost 4 bases, and 5 bases had no gene match. Germline assignment: CDR1 SGHNT and CDR2 YYREEE (reference sequence). Here the CDR3 DNA reads TGTGCCAGCAGCCGGACAGGGGCCAGCTCTGGAAACACCATATATTTT. This encodes CASSRTGASSGNTIYF.

The chain couples TRBV29-1 to TRBJ1-1, with 7 nucleotides matching TRBD1. The CDR3 consists of 15 residues. Trimming at V came to 0 bases and at J to 1 base, leaving 5 bases not matched to a gene. Per germline, CDR1 SQVTM and CDR2 ANQGSEA. CDR3 DNA sequence: TGCAGCGTTGAAGAAGCTAACAGGGGGAACACTGAAGCTTTCTTT. It codes for CSVEEANRGNTEAFF.

The genes are TRBV19 and TRBJ1-6; 8 bases are shared with TRBD1. Germline loops: CDR1 LNHDA, CDR2 SQIVND (reference sequence). V gave up 9 bases and J gave up 6 bases; unmatched junction bases: 4. The CDR3 covers 13 residues. CDR3 amino acids: CASRQGPNSPLHF. The CDR3 DNA is TGTGCCAGCCGACAGGGGCCTAATTCACCCCTCCACTTT.

This chain connects TRBV7-2 to TRBJ2-4, with TRBD2 matching over 11 bases. V trimming: 1 base; J trimming: 1 base; junction bases outside the gene matches: 6. This CDR3 comprises 18 residues. Per germline, CDR1 SGHTA and CDR2 FQGNSA. CDR3 protein: CASSLVTSGRGAKNIQYF. The CDR3 DNA reads as TGTGCCAGCAGCTTAGTTACTAGCGGGAGAGGGGCCAAAAACATTCAGTACTTC.

J is TRBJ2-2 and V is TRBV9, with D possibly TRBD2 on 7 matching bases. The germline CDR1 and CDR2 sequences are SGDLS and YYNGEE. The CDR3 contains 16 residues. Between the trimmed V and J ends, which lost 0 bases and 2 bases, there was a span of 11 bases. The CDR3 here is CASSVGGGRNTGELFF. DNA of the CDR3: TGTGCCAGCAGCGTAGGCGGGGGCCGAAACACCGGGGAGCTGTTTTTT.

The chain joins TRBV5-6 to TRBJ2-3; 8 nucleotides match TRBD1. The CDR3 has 16 residues. Losses at the gene ends were 4 bases for V and 2 bases for J; bases not matched to a gene: 9. Looked up from germline, CDR1 is SGHDT and CDR2 is YYEEEE. CDR3 sequence reads: CASSAAGTGYTDTQYF. The CDR3, as DNA: TGTGCCAGCAGCGCCGCGGGGACAGGCTACACAGATACGCAGTATTTT. Complete variable domain (other parts from reference TRBV5-6 and TRBJ2-3): DAGVTQSPTHLIKTRGQQVTLRCSPKSGHDTVSWYQQALGQGPQFIFQYYEEEERQRGNFPDRFSGHQFPNYSSELNVNALLLGDSALYLCASSAAGTGYTDTQYFGPGTRLTVL.

This rearrangement joins TRBV7-9 to TRBJ2-7; 7 bases match TRBD1. The CDR3 is 13 residues long. Germline V CDR1 and CDR2: SEHNR, FQNEAQ (reference sequence). Losses at the gene ends were 5 bases for V and 1 base for J; bases not matched to a gene: 2. The DNA for the CDR3 is TGTGCCAGCAGCCCGGACAGGTCCTACGAGCAGTACGTC. It encodes CASSPDRSYEQYV.

The chain employs TRBV3-1 and TRBJ1-2; D uncertain. Germline CDR1 reads LGHDT; CDR2 reads YNNKEL (reference sequence). Trimming pared 1 base from V and 7 bases from J, leaving 10 bases between. This CDR3 comprises 13 residues. DNA of the CDR3: TGTGCCAGCAGCCAAGCCGCGGTGGGTGGCTACACCTTC. Translated: CASSQAAVGGYTF.

This rearrangement joins TRBV3-1 to TRBJ1-2; 9 nucleotides align to TRBD1. There are 16 residues in the CDR3. CDR1 and CDR2 (germline): LGHDT, YNNKEL (reference sequence). V shed 1 base, J shed 5 bases, and the junction held 8 bases outside the gene matches. In DNA form, the CDR3 reads TGTGCCAGCAGCCAAGGGACCGGGACAGGGCCATATGGCTACACCTTC. Amino acids: CASSQGTGTGPYGYTF. The full variable domain, in which reference TRBV3-1 and TRBJ1-2 provide the parts outside the CDR3, is DTAVSQTPKYLVTQMGNDKSIKCEQNLGHDTMYWYKQDSKKFLKIMFSYNNKELIINETVPNRFSPKSPDKAHLNLHINSLELGDSAVYFCASSQGTGTGPYGYTFGSGTRLTVV.